Listed below are T cell receptor beta chains from one sample, sequenced in a study of post-analysis software for immune sequencing data. MiXCR, applied by TCRdb to the PCR reads, yields one record per CDR3 protein. The sample lists about 500,000 distinct CDR3 sequences; under 55% were seen once. The sequencing sample was made of blood. The receptors were sampled from a girl aged 10-17 years with multiple sclerosis. Both conserved end residues are part of each CDR3. The D gene is left open where the match is weak. The size of a clone is reported for some rows only, either as once, few or many, or as a class for expanded clones.

>TRBJ2-7|-|TRBD2|TRBV6-5
TGTGCCAGCAGTTACTCCGGGACTAGCTCCTACGAGCAGTACTTC
CASSYSGTSSYEQYF
>TRBJ1-1|few|-|TRBV12-3/TRBV12-4
TGTGCCAGCAGACCATCGCCTATGAACACTGAAGCTTTCTTT
CASRPSPMNTEAFF
>TRBJ2-7|-|-|TRBV7-2
TGTGCCAGCAGCGCTGGACCAATCAATGAGCAGTACTTC
CASSAGPINEQYF
>TRBJ2-3|once|TRBD1|TRBV7-6
TGTGCCAGCAGCTTAGGCTACCGGGACAGGGGAACAGATACGCAGTATTTT
CASSLGYRDRGTDTQYF
>TRBJ2-7|few|TRBD1|TRBV6-5
TGTGCCAGCAGTTCTCTGGGACAGGGGCGGGTATACGAGCAGTACTTC
CASSSLGQGRVYEQYF
>TRBJ2-6|-|-|TRBV7-9
TGTGCCAGCAGCCGTACCCACCCAGGGTCTGGGGCCAACGTCCTGACTTTC
CASSRTHPGSGANVLTF
>TRBJ2-7|-|-|TRBV7-9
TGTGCCAGCCGTTGGGAAAGTTCTTTATGGCAGTACTTC
CASRWESSLWQYF
>TRBJ2-3|-|-|TRBV14
TGTGCCAGCAGCCGCGATTCGACTTCAGATGCGCAGTATTTT
CASSRDSTSDAQYF
>TRBJ2-3|-|-|TRBV10-2
TGCGCCAGCAGGGAGGACTGGAAGGTAGATACGCAGTATTTT
CASREDWKVDTQYF
>TRBJ2-1|-|TRBD1|TRBV7-3
TGTGCCTGCAGCGAACAGGGGGCTTTAGGTTTCAATGAGCAGTTCTTC
CACSEQGALGFNEQFF
>TRBJ2-7|-|TRBD1|TRBV6-6
TGTGCCAGCAGTGGCGGACAGGGGCTAACCTACGAGCAGTACTTC
CASSGGQGLTYEQYF
>TRBJ2-1|few|-|TRBV20-1
TGCAGTGCTAAGGGACAATCGGAGGTTTACAATGAGCAGTTCTTC
CSAKGQSEVYNEQFF
>TRBJ1-1|few|-|TRBV4-1
TGCGCCAGCAGCCGACTGGAGACAGCCCTGAACACTGGAGCTTTCTTT
CASSRLETALNTGAFF
>TRBJ2-5|-|TRBD2|TRBV20-1
TGCAGTGCTGAGATAGCGGGAGTGAGGGAGACCCAGTACTTC
CSAEIAGVRETQYF
>TRBJ2-6|few|-|TRBV28
TGTGCCAGCAGTTTACACCTGGACGGAACTCTCTCTGGGGCCAACGTCCTGACTTTC
CASSLHLDGTLSGANVLTF
>TRBJ2-1|-|-|TRBV10-2
TGCGCCAGCAGGGCTGGCTACTACGGTGAGCAGTTCTTC
CASRAGYYGEQFF
>TRBJ2-1|-|TRBD2|TRBV14
TGTGCCAGCAGCCAAGATCGGGGGAGGGCCCTCAGGGAGCAGTTCTTC
CASSQDRGRALREQFF
>TRBJ2-3|-|-|TRBV15
TGTGCCACCAGCGGCGGACTTGGCACAGATACGCAGTATTTT
CATSGGLGTDTQYF
>TRBJ1-1|once|TRBD1|TRBV29-1
TGCAGCGTCGTTGACAGGGGCGTACTGAACACTGAAGCTTTCTTT
CSVVDRGVLNTEAFF
>TRBJ1-5|-|-|TRBV4-1
TGCGCCAGCAGCCAAAGGTACAATAATCAGCCCCAGCATTTT
CASSQRYNNQPQHF
>TRBJ2-3|-|TRBD1|TRBV12-3/TRBV12-4
TGTGCCAGCAGTCCAGGGACAGGGGCCGATACGCAGTATTTT
CASSPGTGADTQYF
>TRBJ2-1|many|-|TRBV28
TGTGCCAGCAGTTTCAATGAGCAGTTCTTC
CASSFNEQFF
>TRBJ1-1|-|TRBD1|TRBV6-2/TRBV6-3
TGTGCCAGCACCGTTCAGGGGGCAGGAGCTTTCTTT
CASTVQGAGAFF
>TRBJ2-1|once|TRBD2|TRBV20-1
TGCAGTGCTCTAACAAGACTAGCGGGAGGGTACAATGAGCAGTTCTTC
CSALTRLAGGYNEQFF